Sequencing of this T cell receptor beta chain was carried out in a study of CD4 T cells in relation to SARS-CoV-2 and coronaviruses (dated by TCRdb to 2020 to 2023). Context from the whole study: HLA restriction was mapped for shared crossreactive spike epitopes using patient-derived lymphoblastoid cell lines. Expansion assays from other donors in the study were sequenced with a different, Illumina-based TCR-beta assay. The study assessed, at the TCR clonotype level, memory CD4+ T cell crossreactivity between SARS-CoV-2 and common cold coronavirus spike proteins. The Adaptive Biotechnologies TCR-sequencing kit was used to sequence samples from a few pre-COVID donors and the naive versus memory experiments, while other data came from Illumina-based sequencing.

This clone came up once. Its cognate antigen has yet to be identified. No clone much larger than this one lies a single base away; base qualities are absent. The investigation overall reported the following: Because the crossreactivity analysis focused on spike protein, crossreactivity against other viral proteins was not assessed. Significantly weaker SARS-CoV-2-driven expansion was shown by crossreactive clones than by monoreactive clones, consistent with antigenic imprinting. The study was limited by small numbers of patients and tested TCRs. Sequencing naive versus memory cells indicated that the assay picks up memory recall responses, not primary responses primed during culture. No donor contributed both pre-pandemic and post-infection samples, which limited tracing the source of pre-existing responses. Memory CD4+ clonotypes crossrecognizing SARS-CoV-2 and at least one common cold coronavirus spike were found in roughly 59% of donors.

Deep-resolution immunoSEQ TCR-beta sequencing was performed on DNA from uncultured naive and memory CD4+ T cells. In the paper's pipeline: Preprocessing removed nonproductive sequences and CDR3s not starting with C, not ending with F or W, or shorter than 7 amino acids. Cultured and uncultured naive and memory CD4+ repertoires were searched for previously identified spike- and CEF-reactive CDR3s. After three terminal residues were trimmed from each end, CDR3 homology was quantified as pairwise Levenshtein distance using the stringdist R package. TCRdb's version of the immuneACCESS table is confined to in-frame rearrangements and falls short of the full clone set. An unresolved V gene accounts for under half of the shortfall where checked; the remainder is of unknown origin. V, J and clone size were drawn from that table, and D and trimming were deduced from the DNA. For this sample the table gives approximately 70,000 clones, of which just over 90% were detected only once. The ten largest make up 0.2% to 0.25% of the sample.

V and J are truncated by 1 base and 6 bases respectively, leaving an intervening sequence of 4 bases. From the germline V gene, CDR1 is MNHNS and CDR2 is SASEGT. Spanning cysteine to phenylalanine, the CDR3 consists of 11 amino acids. The DNA shown is the 33-base CDR3, in frame from base 1. CD4+ T cells from unexposed donors were collected before the COVID-19 pandemic (2011-2018). To separate naive from memory CD4+ T cells, cryopreserved PBMCs first underwent CD4 enrichment and then EasySep naive CD4+ T cell enrichment. The leukapheresis product for the unexposed donors was obtained through commercial purchase. PBMCs were isolated from leukapheresis product or whole blood by Ficoll-Paque PLUS gradient centrifugation. PBMCs were either cryopreserved at -140°C or used fresh in the expansion assay. The QIAamp Micro DNA Kit was used to extract genomic DNA from the CD4+ T cells.

Recombination connected TRBV6-1 to TRBJ2-7; too little of a D gene remains to name it. The sequencing input was naive CD4+ T cells from PBMCs. The label giving this sample's cell subset or site can be read as: naive CD4+ T cells isolated by negative enrichment. This TCR was recovered from a human donor in good health. CDR3 reads: CASSEVGEQYF. The DNA sequence is as follows: TGTGCCAGCAGTGAAGTAGGCGAGCAGTACTTC.